Following are 15 T cell receptor beta chains from one sample sequenced in a study of cytotoxic CD8 clonotypes in ibrutinib-treated CLL. The assay was immunoSEQ multiplex PCR, and TCRdb's table has in-frame clones only and misses some. The data contain approximately 100,000 clones, more than 70% of them singletons. The sample in question was PBMCs, obtained after 24 months of ibrutinib treatment. All receptors derive from a human donor with chronic lymphocytic leukemia.

The gene calls are TRBV30 and TRBJ2-3, with a possible D match to TRBD2 (6 bases). The ends were cut back, 2 bases at V and 7 bases at J, with 25 bases in the middle. This CDR3 is 17 amino acids long. The V gene's germline CDR1 is GTSNPN and CDR2 SVGIG (reference sequence). The CDR3 sequence: CAWSPTYFGGKAYTQYF. The DNA for the CDR3 is TGTGCCTGGAGTCCCACCTATTTTGGCGGGAAGGCATATACGCAGTATTTT.

This clone was detected only a few times. The CDR3 region has the DNA TGTGCCAGCAGCTCGACTAGCGGGAGTAGAGATGAGCAGTTCTTC. The encoded protein is CASSSTSGSRDEQFF. The V call is TRBV11-3, the J call TRBJ2-1; TRBD2 agrees at 12 bases. The CDR3 consists of 15 residues. Germline CDR1 is SGHNT and CDR2 is YENEEA. Trimming took 4 bases from V and 8 from J; bases not matched to a gene: 6.

This chain connects TRBV27 to TRBJ2-1; D is undetermined. The V gene's germline CDR1 is MNHEY and CDR2 SMNVEV (reference sequence). CDR3 size: 13 residues. V was shortened by 6 bases and J by 4 bases, with 10 bases between the two germline ends. DNA for the CDR3: TGTGCCAGCAGGCCCCCGGTTTACAATGAGCAGTTCTTC. Amino acids: CASRPPVYNEQFF.

The chain uses TRBV15 and TRBJ1-3, with TRBD1 as a possible D gene (6 bases). This CDR3 is built from 17 residues. V lost 3 bases to trimming and J lost 0 bases, with 15 bases between them. The germline CDR1 and CDR2 sequences are LNHNV and YYDKDF (reference sequence). CDR3 sequence reads: CATSRDVTGSSGNTIYF. CDR3 sequence (DNA): TGTGCCACCAGCAGGGACGTCACAGGGAGCTCTGGAAACACCATATATTTT. The whole variable domain, remainder taken from reference TRBV15 and TRBJ1-3, is DAMVIQNPRYQVTQFGKPVTLSCSQTLNHNVMYWYQQKSSQAPKLLFHYYDKDFNNEADTPDNFQSRRPNTSFCFLDIRSPGLGDTAMYLCATSRDVTGSSGNTIYFGEGSWLTVV.

The chain couples TRBV20-1 to TRBJ2-7; D unresolved. This CDR3 is built from 11 residues. Trimming shortened V by 0 bases and J by 5 bases, and 5 bases separated the two germline ends. Germline V gives CDR1 DFQATT, CDR2 SNEGSKA (reference sequence). This CDR3 reads CSARDLHEQYF. The CDR3 DNA reads as TGCAGTGCTAGAGATCTCCACGAGCAGTACTTC.

V and J are TRBV29-1 and TRBJ2-6; unclear D gene. The CDR3 loop spans 13 amino acids. Looked up from germline, CDR1 is SQVTM and CDR2 is ANQGSEA. With 3 bases removed from V and 3 bases from J, the gap between germline ends came to 6 bases. The CDR3 sequence is CSVDTIGANVLTF. The CDR3 coding sequence is TGCAGCGTTGACACAATTGGGGCCAACGTCCTGACTTTC.

The chain combines TRBV4-3 with TRBJ2-7; the D call may be TRBD1 or TRBD2 (5 bases each). Trimming left V 4 bases short and J 5 bases short, with 21 bases between. The V gene's germline CDR1 is LGHNA and CDR2 YSLEER. The CDR3 sequence is 16 residues long. Here the CDR3 reads CASSRLNGLGRDEQYF. In DNA form, the CDR3 reads TGCGCCAGCAGCCGCCTTAACGGTCTGGGACGGGACGAGCAGTACTTC.

The chain recombines TRBV27 with TRBJ2-3, with a possible D match to TRBD2 (6 bases). V lost 2 bases and J lost 3, with 12 bases in between. The CDR3 sequence is 15 residues long. Germline lookup yields CDR1 MNHEY and CDR2 SMNVEV (reference sequence). The CDR3 sequence: CASSLQEGRTDTQYF. The DNA of the CDR3 is TGTGCCAGCAGTTTACAGGAGGGTAGGACAGATACGCAGTATTTT.

In this sample, this clone turned up once. CDR3 protein: CASAPGQGHEQYF. The CDR3 DNA reads as TGTGCCAGCGCGCCGGGACAGGGCCACGAGCAGTACTTC. The chain joins TRBV25-1 to TRBJ2-7; 9 bases fit TRBD1. V gave up 8 bases and J gave up 5 bases; unmatched junction bases: 7. The length of the CDR3 is 13 residues. Germline V gene data show CDR1 as MGHDK and CDR2 as SYGVNS.

V and J are TRBV27 and TRBJ2-1; TRBD2 matches 8 bases. This CDR3 contains 16 residues. The junction had 13 bases not matched to a gene; V was cut back by 2 bases and J by 10 bases. CDR1 MNHEY and CDR2 SMNVEV come from the germline V gene (reference sequence). The CDR3 DNA reads as TGTGCCAGCAGTTTACTAGCCAGCGGGAGTGTAGGGGAGCAGTTCTTC. Its protein is CASSLLASGSVGEQFF.

The gene calls are TRBV15 and TRBJ2-7; 8 bases are a match to TRBD1. CDR3 length equals 14 residues. Trimming cost V 5 bases and J 2 bases; bases outside gene matches: 5. Germline loops: CDR1 LNHNV, CDR2 YYDKDF (reference sequence). CDR3 nucleotide sequence: TGTGCCACCAGCCCCAGGGGGCTTGCCTACGAGCAGTACTTC. Protein product: CATSPRGLAYEQYF.

About this clone: One end of the junction is discordant with germline, which a read error may explain. The gene calls are TRBV2 and TRBJ1-2, with 7 bases matching TRBD1. Germline V gene lookup returns CDR1 SNHLY and CDR2 FYNNEI. The CDR3 length is 15 residues. CDR3: CASREGQAPNYGYTF. The DNA of the CDR3 is TGTGCCAGCAGAGAAGGACAGGCACCTAACTATGGCTACACCTTC.

The V gene is TRBV19, the J gene TRBJ1-5, with 8 nucleotides matching TRBD1. Germline V lookup: CDR1 LNHDA, CDR2 SQIVND (reference sequence). After removal of 5 bases from V and 4 bases from J, the junction contained 10 bases not matched to a gene. The CDR3 loop spans 16 amino acids. CDR3 protein: CASSLKIGTGNQPQHF. CDR3 coding DNA: TGTGCCAGTAGTCTGAAAATTGGGACAGGAAATCAGCCCCAGCATTTT.

The V call is TRBV5-6, the J call TRBJ2-3, with D uncertain. Germline V gene data show CDR1 as SGHDT and CDR2 as YYEEEE. This CDR3 is 17 amino acids long. Trimming stripped 0 bases from V and 3 bases from J, with 17 bases between. In DNA form, the CDR3 reads TGTGCCAGCAGCTTGGGGGCACCGACCGTTAGTACAGATACGCAGTATTTT. Residues: CASSLGAPTVSTDTQYF.

The V and J genes are TRBV4-2 and TRBJ1-1; D perhaps matches TRBD1 (5 bases). The CDR3 covers 14 residues. Trimming removed 4 bases from V and 7 bases from J, with 16 bases in between. Germline-derived CDR1 and CDR2 are LGHNA and YNFKEQ. The CDR3 nucleotides are TGTGCCAGCAGCCTGACAGAGGATCAAGGTGAAGCTTTCTTT. It codes for CASSLTEDQGEAFF.